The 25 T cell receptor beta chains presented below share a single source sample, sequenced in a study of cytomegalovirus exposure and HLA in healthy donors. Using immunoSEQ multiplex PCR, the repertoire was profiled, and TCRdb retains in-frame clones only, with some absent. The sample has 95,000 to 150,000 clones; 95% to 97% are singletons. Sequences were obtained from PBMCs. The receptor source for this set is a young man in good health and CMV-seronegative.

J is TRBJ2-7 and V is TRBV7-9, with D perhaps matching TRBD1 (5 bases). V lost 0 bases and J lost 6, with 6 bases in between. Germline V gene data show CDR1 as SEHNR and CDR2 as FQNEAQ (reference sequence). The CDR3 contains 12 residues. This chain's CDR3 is CASSLAGVEQYF. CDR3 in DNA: TGTGCCAGCAGCTTAGCAGGGGTCGAGCAGTACTTC.

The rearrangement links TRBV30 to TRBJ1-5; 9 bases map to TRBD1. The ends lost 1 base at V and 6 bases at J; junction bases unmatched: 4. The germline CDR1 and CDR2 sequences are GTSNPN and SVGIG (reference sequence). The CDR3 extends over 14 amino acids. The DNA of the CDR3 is TGTGCCTGGAGTGACACAGGGGGCAGTCAGCCCCAGCATTTT. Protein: CAWSDTGGSQPQHF. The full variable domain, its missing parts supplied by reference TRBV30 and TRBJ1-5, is SQTIHQWPATLVQPVGSPLSLECTVEGTSNPNLYWYRQAAGRGLQLLFYSVGIGQISSEVPQNLSASRPQDRQFILSSKKLLLSDSGFYLCAWSDTGGSQPQHFGDGTRLSIL.

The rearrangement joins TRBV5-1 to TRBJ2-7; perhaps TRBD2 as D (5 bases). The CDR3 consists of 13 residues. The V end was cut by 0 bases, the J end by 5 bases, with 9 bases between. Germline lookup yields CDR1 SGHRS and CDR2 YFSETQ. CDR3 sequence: CASSLAPEDEQYF. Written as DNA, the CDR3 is TGCGCCAGCAGCTTGGCCCCGGAGGACGAGCAGTACTTC.

CDR3 sequence: CASSLHDRQGPYGYTF. In DNA, the CDR3 is TGTGCCAGCAGCCTACATGATCGACAGGGGCCCTATGGCTACACCTTC. The rearrangement links TRBV9 to TRBJ1-2; 8 positions match TRBD1. Germline V gives CDR1 SGDLS, CDR2 YYNGEE. This CDR3 contains 16 residues. The J segment lost 4 bases and the V segment lost 4 bases, leaving 12 bases of the junction unmatched.

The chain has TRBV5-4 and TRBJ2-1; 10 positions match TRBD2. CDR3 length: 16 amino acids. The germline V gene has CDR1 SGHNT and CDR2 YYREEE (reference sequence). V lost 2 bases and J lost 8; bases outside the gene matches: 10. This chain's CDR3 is CASSLNLAGVNHEQFF. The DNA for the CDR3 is TGTGCCAGCAGCTTAAATCTAGCGGGAGTTAACCATGAGCAGTTCTTC.

The CDR3 sequence: CASSRGQPDNEQFF. The CDR3 DNA is TGTGCCAGCAGCCGGGGACAGCCGGACAATGAGCAGTTCTTC. The J gene is TRBJ2-1, the V gene TRBV11-3, with TRBD1 matching 7 bases. Looked up from germline, CDR1 is SGHNT and CDR2 is YENEEA. This CDR3 region has 14 residues. V was clipped by 5 bases and J by 5 bases; unmatched bases: 6.

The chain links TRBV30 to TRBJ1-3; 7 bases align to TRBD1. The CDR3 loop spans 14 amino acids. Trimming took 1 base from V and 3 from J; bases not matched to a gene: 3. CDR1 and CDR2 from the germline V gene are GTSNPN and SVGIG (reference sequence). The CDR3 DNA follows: TGTGCCTGGAGTGCCTGGGACAGTGGAAACACCATATATTTT. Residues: CAWSAWDSGNTIYF. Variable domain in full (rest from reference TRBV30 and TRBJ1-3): SQTIHQWPATLVQPVGSPLSLECTVEGTSNPNLYWYRQAAGRGLQLLFYSVGIGQISSEVPQNLSASRPQDRQFILSSKKLLLSDSGFYLCAWSAWDSGNTIYFGEGSWLTVV.

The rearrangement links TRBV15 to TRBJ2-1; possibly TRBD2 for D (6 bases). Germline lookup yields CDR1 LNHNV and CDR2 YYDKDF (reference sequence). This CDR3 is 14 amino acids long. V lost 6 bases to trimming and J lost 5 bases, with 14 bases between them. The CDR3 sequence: CATRSGGGDNEQFF. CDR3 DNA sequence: TGTGCCACCAGGAGTGGGGGAGGAGACAATGAGCAGTTCTTC.

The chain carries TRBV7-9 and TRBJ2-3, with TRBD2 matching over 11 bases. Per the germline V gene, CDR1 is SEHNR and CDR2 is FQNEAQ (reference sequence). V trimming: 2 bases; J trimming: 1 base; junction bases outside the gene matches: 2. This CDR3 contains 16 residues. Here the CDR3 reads CASSLTSGSGTDTQYF. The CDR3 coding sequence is TGTGCCAGCAGCTTAACTAGCGGGAGCGGCACAGATACGCAGTATTTT.

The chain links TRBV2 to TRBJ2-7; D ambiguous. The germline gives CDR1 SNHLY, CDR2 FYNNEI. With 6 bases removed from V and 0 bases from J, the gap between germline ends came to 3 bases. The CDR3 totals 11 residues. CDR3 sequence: CASSGSYEQYF. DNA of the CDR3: TGTGCCAGCAGCGGCTCCTACGAGCAGTACTTC.

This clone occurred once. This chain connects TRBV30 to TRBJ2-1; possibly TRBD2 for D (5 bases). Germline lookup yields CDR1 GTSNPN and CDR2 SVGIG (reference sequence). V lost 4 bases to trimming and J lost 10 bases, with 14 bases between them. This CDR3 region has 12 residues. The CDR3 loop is CAWTPRTREQFF. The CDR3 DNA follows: TGTGCCTGGACACCCCGGACTCGAGAGCAGTTCTTC.

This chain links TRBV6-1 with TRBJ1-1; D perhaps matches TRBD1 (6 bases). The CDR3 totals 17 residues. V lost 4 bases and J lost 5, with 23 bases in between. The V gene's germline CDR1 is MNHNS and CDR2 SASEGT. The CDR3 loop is CASSGLNRVWTETEAFF. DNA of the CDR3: TGTGCCAGCAGTGGCCTTAACAGGGTATGGACCGAGACTGAAGCTTTCTTT.

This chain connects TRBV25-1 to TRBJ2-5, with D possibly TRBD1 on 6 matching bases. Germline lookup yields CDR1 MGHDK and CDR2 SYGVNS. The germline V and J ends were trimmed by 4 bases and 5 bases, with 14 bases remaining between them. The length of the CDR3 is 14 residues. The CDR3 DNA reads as TGTGCCAGCAGTGCTTTACAGGGTCGGGAGACCCAGTACTTC. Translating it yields CASSALQGRETQYF.

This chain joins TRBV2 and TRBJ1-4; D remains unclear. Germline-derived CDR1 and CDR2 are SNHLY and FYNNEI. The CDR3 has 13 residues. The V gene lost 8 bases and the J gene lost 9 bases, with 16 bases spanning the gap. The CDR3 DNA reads TGTGCCAGCTTGGGAGATATCGGGAAAAAACTGTTTTTT. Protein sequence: CASLGDIGKKLFF.

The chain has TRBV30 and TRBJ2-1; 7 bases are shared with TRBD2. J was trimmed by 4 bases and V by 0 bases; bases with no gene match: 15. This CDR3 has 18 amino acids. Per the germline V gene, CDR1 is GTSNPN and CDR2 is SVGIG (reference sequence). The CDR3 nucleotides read TGTGCCTGGAGTGTACACCCTTGGGGTAGCGGGTATTACAATGAGCAGTTCTTC. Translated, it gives CAWSVHPWGSGYYNEQFF.

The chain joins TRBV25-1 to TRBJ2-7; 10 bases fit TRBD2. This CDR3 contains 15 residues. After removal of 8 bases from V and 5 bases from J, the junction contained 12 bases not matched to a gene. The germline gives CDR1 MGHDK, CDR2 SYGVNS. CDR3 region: CASEDSGRARNEQYF. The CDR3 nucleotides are TGTGCCAGCGAGGACAGCGGGAGGGCTAGGAACGAGCAGTACTTC.

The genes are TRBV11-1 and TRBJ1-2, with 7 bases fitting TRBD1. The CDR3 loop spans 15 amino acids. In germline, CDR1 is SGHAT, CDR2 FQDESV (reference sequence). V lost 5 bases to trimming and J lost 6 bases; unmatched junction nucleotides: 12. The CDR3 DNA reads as TGTGCCAGCAGCCCACGCGACAGGGTGGTCCATGGCTACACCTTC. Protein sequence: CASSPRDRVVHGYTF.

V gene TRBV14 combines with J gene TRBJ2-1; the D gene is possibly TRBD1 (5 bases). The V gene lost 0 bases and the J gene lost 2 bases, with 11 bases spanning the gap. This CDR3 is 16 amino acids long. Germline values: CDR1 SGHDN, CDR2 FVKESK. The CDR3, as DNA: TGTGCCAGCAGCCAAGAGGGCAGGGCAGCCTACAATGAGCAGTTCTTC. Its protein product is CASSQEGRAAYNEQFF.

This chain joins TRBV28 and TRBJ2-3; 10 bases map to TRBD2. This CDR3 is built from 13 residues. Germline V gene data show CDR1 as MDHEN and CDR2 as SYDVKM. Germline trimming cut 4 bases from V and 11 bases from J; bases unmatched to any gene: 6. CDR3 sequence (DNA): TGTGCCAGCAGTTACCGAGCGGGAGGGCGGCAGTATTTT. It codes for CASSYRAGGRQYF.

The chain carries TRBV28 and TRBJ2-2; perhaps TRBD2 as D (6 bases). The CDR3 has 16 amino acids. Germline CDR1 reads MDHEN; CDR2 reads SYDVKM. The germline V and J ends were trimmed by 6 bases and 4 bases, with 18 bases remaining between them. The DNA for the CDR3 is TGTGCCAGCAGCCCCTTGGCGGGGCGGCCCACCGGGGAGCTGTTTTTT. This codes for CASSPLAGRPTGELFF. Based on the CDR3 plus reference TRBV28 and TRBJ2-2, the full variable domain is DVKVTQSSRYLVKRTGEKVFLECVQDMDHENMFWYRQDPGLGLRLIYFSYDVKMKEKGDIPEGYSVSREKKERFSLILESASTNQTSMYLCASSPLAGRPTGELFFGEGSRLTVL.

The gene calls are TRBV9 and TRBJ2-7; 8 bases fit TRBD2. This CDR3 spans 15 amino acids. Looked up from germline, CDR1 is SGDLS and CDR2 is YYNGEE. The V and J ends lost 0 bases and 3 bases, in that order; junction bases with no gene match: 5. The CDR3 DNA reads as TGTGCCAGCAGCGTAGCTTCAAGCGGGGGCTACGAGCAGTACTTC. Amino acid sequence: CASSVASSGGYEQYF.

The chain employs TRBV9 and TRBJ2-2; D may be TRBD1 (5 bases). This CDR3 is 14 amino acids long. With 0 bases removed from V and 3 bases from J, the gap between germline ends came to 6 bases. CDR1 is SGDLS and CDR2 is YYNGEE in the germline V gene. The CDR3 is CASSVGQHTGELFF. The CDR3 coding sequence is TGTGCCAGCAGCGTAGGACAGCACACCGGGGAGCTGTTTTTT.

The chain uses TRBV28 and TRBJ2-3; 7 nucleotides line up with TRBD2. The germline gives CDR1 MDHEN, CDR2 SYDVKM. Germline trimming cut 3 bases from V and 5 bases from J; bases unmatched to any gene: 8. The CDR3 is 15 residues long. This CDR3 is CASSLSPPSGDTQYF. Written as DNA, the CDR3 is TGTGCCAGCAGTTTGTCCCCTCCTAGCGGAGATACGCAGTATTTT.

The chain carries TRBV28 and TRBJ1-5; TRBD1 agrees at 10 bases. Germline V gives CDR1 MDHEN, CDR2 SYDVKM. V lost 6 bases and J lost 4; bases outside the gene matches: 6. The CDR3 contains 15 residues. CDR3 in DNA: TGTGCCAGCAGGAGACCGGGACAGGGGAATCAGCCCCAGCATTTT. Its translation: CASRRPGQGNQPQHF.

The CDR3 DNA sequence: TGTGCCAGCACTGTCCTCGGCCACTCGGGGGAAAAACTGTTTTTT. As protein: CASTVLGHSGEKLFF. The rearrangement joins TRBV6-4 to TRBJ1-4; unclear D gene. The germline V gene has CDR1 MRHNA and CDR2 SNTAGT. The germline V and J ends were trimmed by 7 bases and 8 bases, with 20 bases remaining between them. The CDR3 has 15 residues.